This is a list of T cell receptor beta chains from one sample in a study of prognosis after radiotherapy for stage I lung cancer. Via MiXCR, TCRdb re-called the multiplex PCR reads, giving one row per CDR3 protein. The profile shows about 20,000 distinct CDR3 sequences, around 37% of them singletons. This specimen consisted of PBMCs, obtained before or after stereotactic body radiation therapy (not recorded which). The receptors were sampled from a donor older than 45 with non-small cell lung cancer. The CDR3 runs from the conserved cysteine through the conserved F or W. The order of the fields is J gene, clone size, V gene, D gene, CDR3 DNA, CDR3 protein. The D gene is left open where the match is weak. Rows give clone size only sometimes, using once, few, many, or a class for an expanded clone.

j_gene: TRBJ2-1
abundance: -
v_gene: TRBV11-3
d_gene: -
CDR3nt: TGTGCCAGCAGATCAAACAATGAGCAGCTCTTC
CDR3aa: CASRSNNEQLF

j_gene: TRBJ2-1
abundance: -
v_gene: TRBV6-1
d_gene: TRBD2
CDR3nt: TGTGCCAGCAGGCTCGGGACTAGCGGGTATTACAATGAGCAGTTCTTC
CDR3aa: CASRLGTSGYYNEQFF

j_gene: TRBJ1-4
abundance: many
v_gene: TRBV24-1
d_gene: TRBD1
CDR3nt: TGTGCCACCAGTGATTCCCGGACAGGGGCCGAAAAACTGTTTTTT
CDR3aa: CATSDSRTGAEKLFF

j_gene: TRBJ2-2
abundance: many
v_gene: TRBV5-6
d_gene: TRBD1
CDR3nt: TGTGCCAGCACCTCGAACCCACAGGGGGCCGGGGAGCTGTTTTTT
CDR3aa: CASTSNPQGAGELFF

j_gene: TRBJ1-1
abundance: -
v_gene: TRBV20-1
d_gene: -
CDR3nt: TGCAGTGCTAGAGGAAGGGCGAGCACTGAAGCTTTATTT
CDR3aa: CSARGRASTEALF

j_gene: TRBJ1-1
abundance: many
v_gene: TRBV12-3/TRBV12-4
d_gene: -
CDR3nt: TGTGCCAGCAGTTTAACGAACACTGAAGCTTTCTTT
CDR3aa: CASSLTNTEAFF

j_gene: TRBJ1-3
abundance: many
v_gene: TRBV6-1
d_gene: TRBD1
CDR3nt: TGTGCCAGCAGTGAGCAGGGGGTCTCTGGAAACACCATATATTTT
CDR3aa: CASSEQGVSGNTIYF

j_gene: TRBJ1-1
abundance: many
v_gene: TRBV5-6
d_gene: -
CDR3nt: TGTGCCAGCAGCTTTTCCGGGACCACTGAAGCTTTCTTT
CDR3aa: CASSFSGTTEAFF

j_gene: TRBJ2-7
abundance: many
v_gene: TRBV30
d_gene: TRBD1
CDR3nt: TGTGCCTGGGGGGGACAGGCCTACGAGCAGTACTTC
CDR3aa: CAWGGQAYEQYF

j_gene: TRBJ1-5
abundance: -
v_gene: TRBV6-4
d_gene: -
CDR3nt: TGTGCCAGCAGTTACTCGGGAGGCCCGGGAAGCAATCAGCCCCAGCATTTT
CDR3aa: CASSYSGGPGSNQPQHF

j_gene: TRBJ2-7
abundance: once
v_gene: TRBV9
d_gene: -
CDR3nt: TGTGCCAGCAGCCGAGAGGGGCGGGACGAGCAGTACTTC
CDR3aa: CASSREGRDEQYF

j_gene: TRBJ1-4
abundance: -
v_gene: TRBV6-1
d_gene: -
CDR3nt: TGTGCCAGCAGTCCAACCCATGCAACTAATGAAAAACTGTTTTTT
CDR3aa: CASSPTHATNEKLFF

j_gene: TRBJ1-6
abundance: -
v_gene: TRBV12-3/TRBV12-4
d_gene: TRBD1
CDR3nt: TGTGCCAGCAGTAGGGACAGCGACTCACACCTCCACTTT
CDR3aa: CASSRDSDSHLHF

j_gene: TRBJ1-2
abundance: -
v_gene: TRBV30
d_gene: TRBD1
CDR3nt: TGTGCCTGGGCGGGACAGGGGGACGACTATGGCTACACCTTC
CDR3aa: CAWAGQGDDYGYTF

j_gene: TRBJ1-1
abundance: many
v_gene: TRBV20-1
d_gene: TRBD1
CDR3nt: TGCAGTGCTGGACAGGGAATGCGGAACACTGAAGCTTTCTTT
CDR3aa: CSAGQGMRNTEAFF

j_gene: TRBJ2-1
abundance: many
v_gene: TRBV24-1
d_gene: -
CDR3nt: TGTGCCACCAGTGGGGACAATTACAATGAGCAGTTCTTC
CDR3aa: CATSGDNYNEQFF

j_gene: TRBJ2-5
abundance: many
v_gene: TRBV6-2/TRBV6-3
d_gene: TRBD1
CDR3nt: TGTGCCAGCAGTTACTCTCCGGACAGGGGGCGGGAGACCCAGTACTTC
CDR3aa: CASSYSPDRGRETQYF

j_gene: TRBJ1-6
abundance: -
v_gene: TRBV19
d_gene: -
CDR3nt: TGTGCCAGTATTCGTGAGACAGCCCTCTTGGCTACCCTCCACTTT
CDR3aa: CASIRETALLATLHF

j_gene: TRBJ2-1
abundance: many
v_gene: TRBV2
d_gene: TRBD2
CDR3nt: TGTGCCAGCAGTGAAGCGGCGGGAGGGCTTGGGGGTGAGCAGTTCTTC
CDR3aa: CASSEAAGGLGGEQFF

j_gene: TRBJ1-1
abundance: many
v_gene: TRBV20-1
d_gene: -
CDR3nt: TGCAGTGCTAGGATCCTGGGGACTGAAGCTTTCTTT
CDR3aa: CSARILGTEAFF

j_gene: TRBJ2-2
abundance: -
v_gene: TRBV6-2/TRBV6-3
d_gene: TRBD2
CDR3nt: TGTGCCAGCAGTTATGAGCGGGAGTGGACCGGGGAGCTGTTTTTT
CDR3aa: CASSYEREWTGELFF

j_gene: TRBJ2-3
abundance: many
v_gene: TRBV27
d_gene: TRBD2
CDR3nt: TGTGCCAGCAGTGCTAGCGGGACCACAGATACGCAGTATTTT
CDR3aa: CASSASGTTDTQYF

j_gene: TRBJ2-5
abundance: many
v_gene: TRBV5-4
d_gene: -
CDR3nt: TGTGCCAGCAGCTCGCGAGCGGTTAAAGAGACCCAGTACTTC
CDR3aa: CASSSRAVKETQYF

j_gene: TRBJ2-2
abundance: many
v_gene: TRBV28
d_gene: TRBD2
CDR3nt: TGTGCCAGCAGTTATAACATAGCGGGAGCGAACACCGGGGAGCTGTTTTTT
CDR3aa: CASSYNIAGANTGELFF

j_gene: TRBJ1-5
abundance: -
v_gene: TRBV27
d_gene: TRBD1
CDR3nt: TGTGCCAGCAGTAGGACAGGGTGGGGGGATCAGCCCCAGCATTTT
CDR3aa: CASSRTGWGDQPQHF

j_gene: TRBJ2-7
abundance: medium-sized
v_gene: TRBV7-9
d_gene: -
CDR3nt: TGTGCCAGCAGCCCCCGGGACCAGTCCTCCGAGCAGTACTTC
CDR3aa: CASSPRDQSSEQYF

j_gene: TRBJ2-3
abundance: many
v_gene: TRBV30
d_gene: -
CDR3nt: TGTGCCTGGAGTGTACTATATACGCAGTATTTT
CDR3aa: CAWSVLYTQYF

j_gene: TRBJ2-7
abundance: -
v_gene: TRBV30
d_gene: TRBD2
CDR3nt: TGTGCCTGGAGTGTCTCTAGCGGGCGCGAGCAGTACTTC
CDR3aa: CAWSVSSGREQYF

j_gene: TRBJ2-1
abundance: many
v_gene: TRBV28
d_gene: -
CDR3nt: TGTGCCAGCAGTTTAAGTGGCTCCTACAATGAGCAGTTCTTC
CDR3aa: CASSLSGSYNEQFF

j_gene: TRBJ2-3
abundance: many
v_gene: TRBV2
d_gene: TRBD1
CDR3nt: TGTGCCTTGCGGACAGGGATTAGCACAGATACGCAGTATTTT
CDR3aa: CALRTGISTDTQYF

j_gene: TRBJ2-7
abundance: many
v_gene: TRBV28
d_gene: -
CDR3nt: TGTGCCAGCAGCCCCCTGGCTATCTCCTACGAGCAGTACTTC
CDR3aa: CASSPLAISYEQYF

j_gene: TRBJ2-7
abundance: many
v_gene: TRBV20-1
d_gene: TRBD2
CDR3nt: TGCAGTGCCCACTACCTCGGACTAGCGGAGAGCTCCTACGAGCAGTACTTC
CDR3aa: CSAHYLGLAESSYEQYF

j_gene: TRBJ2-3
abundance: -
v_gene: TRBV12-3/TRBV12-4
d_gene: TRBD1
CDR3nt: TGTGCCAGCATTTCGACGAGGGGGCAGACAGATACGCAGTATTTT
CDR3aa: CASISTRGQTDTQYF

j_gene: TRBJ1-1
abundance: -
v_gene: TRBV4-1
d_gene: -
CDR3nt: TGCGCCAGCAGTCCGTGGACTAACGAAGCTTTCTTT
CDR3aa: CASSPWTNEAFF

j_gene: TRBJ2-1
abundance: -
v_gene: TRBV11-2
d_gene: TRBD2
CDR3nt: TGTGCCAGCAGCTCTCTAGCGGGAGGGCCCAATGAGCATTTCTTC
CDR3aa: CASSSLAGGPNEHFF

j_gene: TRBJ2-5
abundance: many
v_gene: TRBV20-1
d_gene: -
CDR3nt: TGCAGTGCTAGAGACCCCACAGGGAAAGAGACCCAGTACTTC
CDR3aa: CSARDPTGKETQYF

j_gene: TRBJ2-6
abundance: -
v_gene: TRBV2
d_gene: -
CDR3nt: TGTGCCAGCAGTGAAAGTGGACAGACCCCCTCTGGGGACAACGTACTGACTTTC
CDR3aa: CASSESGQTPSGDNVLTF

j_gene: TRBJ2-7
abundance: -
v_gene: TRBV30
d_gene: TRBD1
CDR3nt: TGTGCCTGGAGTACGTGGGACAGCCCCTCCTACGAGCATTACTTC
CDR3aa: CAWSTWDSPSYEHYF

j_gene: TRBJ2-7
abundance: many
v_gene: TRBV20-1
d_gene: TRBD1
CDR3nt: TGCAGTGCTAGACCCCGGGACAGTCCCTACGAGCAGTACTTC
CDR3aa: CSARPRDSPYEQYF

j_gene: TRBJ2-7
abundance: -
v_gene: TRBV28
d_gene: -
CDR3nt: TGTGCCAGCAGTTCCGGACGTTTCGAGCAGTACTTC
CDR3aa: CASSSGRFEQYF

j_gene: TRBJ2-1
abundance: many
v_gene: TRBV5-1
d_gene: TRBD2
CDR3nt: TGCGCCAGCAGCCGGGGACTAGCGGGAGCTTTTTTTAATGAGCAGTTCTTC
CDR3aa: CASSRGLAGAFFNEQFF

j_gene: TRBJ2-5
abundance: many
v_gene: TRBV20-1
d_gene: TRBD2
CDR3nt: TGCAGTGCTAGGGAAGCGGGAGCCCCCCAAGAGACCCAGTACTTC
CDR3aa: CSAREAGAPQETQYF

j_gene: TRBJ1-2
abundance: many
v_gene: TRBV2
d_gene: TRBD1
CDR3nt: TGTGCCAGCAGTCGGACAGGGAACGGGTACTATGGCTACACCTTC
CDR3aa: CASSRTGNGYYGYTF

j_gene: TRBJ1-2
abundance: once
v_gene: TRBV6-1
d_gene: -
CDR3nt: TGTGCCAGCAGGGGGGGGGGAGTATATGGCTACACCTTC
CDR3aa: CASRGGGVYGYTF

j_gene: TRBJ2-1
abundance: -
v_gene: TRBV15
d_gene: TRBD1
CDR3nt: TGTGCCACCAGCAGGAGAGGGGGACAGGGGGCATACAATGAGCAGTTCTTC
CDR3aa: CATSRRGGQGAYNEQFF

j_gene: TRBJ2-1
abundance: many
v_gene: TRBV5-1
d_gene: -
CDR3nt: TGCGCCAGCAGCTTGAATCCAAGGAGCTCCTACAATGAGCAGTTCTTC
CDR3aa: CASSLNPRSSYNEQFF

j_gene: TRBJ1-1
abundance: -
v_gene: TRBV2
d_gene: TRBD1
CDR3nt: TGTGCCATCCTGACAGGACAGGGGAACACTGAAGCTTTCTTT
CDR3aa: CAILTGQGNTEAFF

j_gene: TRBJ2-1
abundance: many
v_gene: TRBV5-4
d_gene: -
CDR3nt: TGTGCCAGCAGCGCATCCGGGACTTCCCACCATGAGCAGTTCTTC
CDR3aa: CASSASGTSHHEQFF

j_gene: TRBJ2-7
abundance: -
v_gene: TRBV12-3/TRBV12-4
d_gene: -
CDR3nt: TGTTCCAGCAGTTCCTCCAGCGGAGCCCACGAGCAGTACTTC
CDR3aa: CSSSSSSGAHEQYF

j_gene: TRBJ1-2
abundance: many
v_gene: TRBV12-3/TRBV12-4
d_gene: -
CDR3nt: TGTGCCAGCAGTTTACGAGAAGACTTTGCCTACACCTTC
CDR3aa: CASSLREDFAYTF

j_gene: TRBJ2-1
abundance: -
v_gene: TRBV7-2
d_gene: -
CDR3nt: TGTGCCAGCAACCCTACCCCGTCAGGAGAGCGGTTCTTC
CDR3aa: CASNPTPSGERFF

j_gene: TRBJ1-1
abundance: -
v_gene: TRBV7-9
d_gene: -
CDR3nt: TGTGCCAGCAGCCCCCCTTTGGGGTTGGCCTTT
CDR3aa: CASSPPLGLAF

j_gene: TRBJ2-7
abundance: many
v_gene: TRBV2
d_gene: TRBD1
CDR3nt: TGTGCCAGCAGTGAACTAAGACAGGGGAAGGACGAGCAGTACTTC
CDR3aa: CASSELRQGKDEQYF